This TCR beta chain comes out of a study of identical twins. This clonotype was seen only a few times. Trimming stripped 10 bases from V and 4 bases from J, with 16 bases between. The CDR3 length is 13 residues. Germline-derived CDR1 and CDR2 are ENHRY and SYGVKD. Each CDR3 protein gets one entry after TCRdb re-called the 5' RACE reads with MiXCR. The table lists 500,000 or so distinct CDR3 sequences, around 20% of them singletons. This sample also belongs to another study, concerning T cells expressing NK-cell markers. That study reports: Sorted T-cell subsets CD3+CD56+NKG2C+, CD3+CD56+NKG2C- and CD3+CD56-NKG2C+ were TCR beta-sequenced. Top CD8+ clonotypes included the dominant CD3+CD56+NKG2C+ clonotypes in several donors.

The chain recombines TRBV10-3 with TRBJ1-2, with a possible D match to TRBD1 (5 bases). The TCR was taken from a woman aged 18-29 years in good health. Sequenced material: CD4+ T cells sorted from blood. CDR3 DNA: TGTGCCAACCATCCGGGGGAGGGCTATGGCTACACCTTC. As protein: CANHPGEGYGYTF.